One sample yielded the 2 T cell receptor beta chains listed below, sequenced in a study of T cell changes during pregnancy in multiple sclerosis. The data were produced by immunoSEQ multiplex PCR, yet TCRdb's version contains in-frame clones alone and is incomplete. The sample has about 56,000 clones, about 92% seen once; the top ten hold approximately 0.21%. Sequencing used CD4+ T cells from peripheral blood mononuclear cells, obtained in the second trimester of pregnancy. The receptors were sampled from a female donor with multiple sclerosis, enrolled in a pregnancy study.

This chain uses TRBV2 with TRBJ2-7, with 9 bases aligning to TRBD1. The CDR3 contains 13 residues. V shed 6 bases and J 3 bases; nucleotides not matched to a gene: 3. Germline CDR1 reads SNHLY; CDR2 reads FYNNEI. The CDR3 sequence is CASSQGQGYEQYF. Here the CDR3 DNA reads TGTGCCAGCAGCCAGGGACAGGGCTACGAGCAGTACTTC. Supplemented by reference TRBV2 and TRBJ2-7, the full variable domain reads EPEVTQTPSHQVTQMGQEVILRCVPISNHLYFYWYRQILGQKVEFLVSFYNNEISEKSEIFDDQFSVERPDGSNFTLKIRSTKLEDSAMYFCASSQGQGYEQYFGPGTRLTVT.

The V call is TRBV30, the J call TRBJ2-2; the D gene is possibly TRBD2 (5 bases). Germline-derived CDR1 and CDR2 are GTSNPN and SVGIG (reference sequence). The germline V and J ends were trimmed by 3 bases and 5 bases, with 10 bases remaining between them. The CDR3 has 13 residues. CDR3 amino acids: CAWRRLATGELFF. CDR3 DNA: TGTGCCTGGAGACGCCTAGCAACCGGGGAGCTGTTTTTT.